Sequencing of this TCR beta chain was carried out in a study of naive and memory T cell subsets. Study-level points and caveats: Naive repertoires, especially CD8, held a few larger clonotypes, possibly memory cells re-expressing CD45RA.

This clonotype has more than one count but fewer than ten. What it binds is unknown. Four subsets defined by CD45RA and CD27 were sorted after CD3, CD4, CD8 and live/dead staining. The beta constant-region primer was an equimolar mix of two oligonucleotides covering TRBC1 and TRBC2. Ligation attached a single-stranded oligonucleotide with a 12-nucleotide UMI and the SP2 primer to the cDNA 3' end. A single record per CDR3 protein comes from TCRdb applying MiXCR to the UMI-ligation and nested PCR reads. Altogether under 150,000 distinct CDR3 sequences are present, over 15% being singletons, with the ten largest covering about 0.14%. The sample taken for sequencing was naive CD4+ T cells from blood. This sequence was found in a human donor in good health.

The CDR3 sequence is CSARVGVVETQYF. DNA of the CDR3: TGCAGTGCTAGAGTCGGGGTTGTGGAGACCCAGTACTTC. V and J are TRBV20-1 and TRBJ2-5, with D possibly being TRBD2 (5 bases). Germline V gene lookup returns CDR1 DFQATT and CDR2 SNEGSKA (reference sequence). The CDR3 consists of 13 residues. Trimming took off 1 base at V and 5 bases at J, with 11 bases between the two ends.